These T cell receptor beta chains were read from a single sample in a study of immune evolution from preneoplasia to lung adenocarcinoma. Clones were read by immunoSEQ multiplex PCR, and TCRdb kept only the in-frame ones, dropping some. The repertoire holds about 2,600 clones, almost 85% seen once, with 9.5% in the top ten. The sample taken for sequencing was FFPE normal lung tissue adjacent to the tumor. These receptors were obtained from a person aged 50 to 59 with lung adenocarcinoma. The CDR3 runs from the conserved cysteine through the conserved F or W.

CASSQTGRPNYEQYF	TRBV27	TRBJ2-7
CASRSSGAKGKTGELFF	TRBV7-2	TRBJ2-2
CASTQPGGEAFF	TRBV25-1	TRBJ1-1
CASSWGTERFF	TRBV28	TRBJ2-1
CSVEEGDRGEAFF	TRBV29-1	TRBJ1-1
CASSVQVAGNTQYF	TRBV9	TRBJ2-3
CASSEGPSYEQYF	TRBV6-1	TRBJ2-7
CASSPRLAGIYEQYF	TRBV5-4	TRBJ2-7
CASSPRTEYSNQPQHF	TRBV28	TRBJ1-5
CASKHRETRIGTDTQYF	TRBV2	TRBJ2-3
CASSSVQGRTNYGYTF	TRBV6-6	TRBJ1-2
CASSQGGTGRGGELFF	TRBV4-2	TRBJ2-2
CAWSARVNYGYTF	TRBV30	TRBJ1-2
CATRAARNTPSYNEQFF	TRBV15	TRBJ2-1
CASSRTGGSYEQYF	TRBV5-1	TRBJ2-7
CSASLAGGGNEQFF	TRBV29-1	TRBJ2-1